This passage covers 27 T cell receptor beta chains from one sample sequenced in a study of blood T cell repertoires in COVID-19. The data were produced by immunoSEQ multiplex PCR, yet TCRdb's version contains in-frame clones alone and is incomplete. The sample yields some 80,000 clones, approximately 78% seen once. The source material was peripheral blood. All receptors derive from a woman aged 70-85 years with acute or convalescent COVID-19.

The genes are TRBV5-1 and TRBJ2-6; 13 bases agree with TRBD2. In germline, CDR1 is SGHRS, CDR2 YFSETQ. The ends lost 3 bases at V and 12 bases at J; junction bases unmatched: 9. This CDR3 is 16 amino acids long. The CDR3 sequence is CASSSILAGGPSVLTF. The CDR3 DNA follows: TGCGCCAGCAGCTCGATACTAGCGGGAGGGCCTTCCGTCCTGACTTTC.

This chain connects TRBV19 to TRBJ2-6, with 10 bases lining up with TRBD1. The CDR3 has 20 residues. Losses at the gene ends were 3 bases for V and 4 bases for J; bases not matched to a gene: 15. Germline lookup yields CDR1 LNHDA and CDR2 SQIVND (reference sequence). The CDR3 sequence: CASSIYGPGTGEEGANVLTF. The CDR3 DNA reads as TGTGCCAGTAGTATTTATGGTCCCGGGACAGGGGAAGAGGGGGCCAACGTCCTGACTTTC.

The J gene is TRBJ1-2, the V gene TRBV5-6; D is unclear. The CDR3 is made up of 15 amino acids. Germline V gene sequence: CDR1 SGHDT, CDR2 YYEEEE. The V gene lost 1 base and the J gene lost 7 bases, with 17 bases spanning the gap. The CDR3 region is CASSLTAGTAGGYTF. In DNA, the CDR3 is TGTGCCAGCAGCTTGACAGCAGGTACCGCTGGTGGCTACACCTTC.

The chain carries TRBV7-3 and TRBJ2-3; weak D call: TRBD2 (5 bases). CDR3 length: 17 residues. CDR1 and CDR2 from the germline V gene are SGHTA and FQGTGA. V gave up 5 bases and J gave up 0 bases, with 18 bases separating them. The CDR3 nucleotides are TGTGCCAGCAGCCTACTTTCGGGGATCCCTAGCACAGATACGCAGTATTTT. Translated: CASSLLSGIPSTDTQYF.

CDR3 region: CATSRGGTTQETQYF. The CDR3 coding sequence is TGTGCCACCAGCAGAGGCGGGACTACCCAAGAGACCCAGTACTTC. The rearrangement links TRBV15 to TRBJ2-5; 7 nucleotides agree with TRBD2. Germline CDR1 is LNHNV and CDR2 is YYDKDF (reference sequence). The V and J ends lost 1 base and 1 base, in that order; junction bases with no gene match: 3. The CDR3 length is 15 residues.

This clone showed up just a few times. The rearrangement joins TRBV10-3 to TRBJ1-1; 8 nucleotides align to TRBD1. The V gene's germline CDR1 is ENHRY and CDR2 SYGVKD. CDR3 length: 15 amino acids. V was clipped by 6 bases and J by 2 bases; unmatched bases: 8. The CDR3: CAISSLDRGNTEAFF. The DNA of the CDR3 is TGTGCCATCAGCAGTCTCGACAGGGGTAACACTGAAGCTTTCTTT.

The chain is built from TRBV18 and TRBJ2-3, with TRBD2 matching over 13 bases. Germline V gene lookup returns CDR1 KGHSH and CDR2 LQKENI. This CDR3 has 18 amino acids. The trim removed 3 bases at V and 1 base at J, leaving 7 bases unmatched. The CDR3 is CASSPGLAGAKGTDTQYF. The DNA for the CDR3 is TGTGCCAGCTCACCCGGACTAGCGGGGGCGAAAGGCACAGATACGCAGTATTTT.

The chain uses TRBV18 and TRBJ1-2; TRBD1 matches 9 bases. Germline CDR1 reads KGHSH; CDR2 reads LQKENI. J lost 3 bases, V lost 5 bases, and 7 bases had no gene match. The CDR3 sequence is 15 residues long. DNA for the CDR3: TGTGCCAGCTCAGCCGACAGGGGGGTTGACTATGGCTACACCTTC. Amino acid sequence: CASSADRGVDYGYTF.

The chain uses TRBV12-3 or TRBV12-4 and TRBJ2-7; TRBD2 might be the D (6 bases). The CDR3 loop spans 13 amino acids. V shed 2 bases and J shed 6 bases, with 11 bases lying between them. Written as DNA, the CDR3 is TGTGCCAGCAGTTTAAAACTAGCTGCCGAGCAGTACTTC. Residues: CASSLKLAAEQYF.

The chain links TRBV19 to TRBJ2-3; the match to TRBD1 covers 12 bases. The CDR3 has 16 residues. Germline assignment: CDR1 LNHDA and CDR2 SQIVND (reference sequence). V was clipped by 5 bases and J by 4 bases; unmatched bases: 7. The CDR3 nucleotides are TGTGCCAGTAGTCTAAGGGGGACAGGGGGCGCAGATACGCAGTATTTT. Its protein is CASSLRGTGGADTQYF.

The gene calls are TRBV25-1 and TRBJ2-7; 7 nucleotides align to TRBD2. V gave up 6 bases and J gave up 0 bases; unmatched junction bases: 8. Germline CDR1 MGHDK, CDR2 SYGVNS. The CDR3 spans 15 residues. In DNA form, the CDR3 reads TGTGCCAGCAGCCCCCCCGGCGGGAGCTCCTACGAGCAGTACTTC. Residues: CASSPPGGSSYEQYF.

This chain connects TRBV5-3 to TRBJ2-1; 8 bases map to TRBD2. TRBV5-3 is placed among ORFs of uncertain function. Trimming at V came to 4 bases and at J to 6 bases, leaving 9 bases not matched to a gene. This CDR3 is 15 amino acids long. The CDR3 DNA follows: TGTGCCAGAAGCCGGGGACTAGGAATAAGCAATGAGCAGTTCTTC. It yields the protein CARSRGLGISNEQFF.

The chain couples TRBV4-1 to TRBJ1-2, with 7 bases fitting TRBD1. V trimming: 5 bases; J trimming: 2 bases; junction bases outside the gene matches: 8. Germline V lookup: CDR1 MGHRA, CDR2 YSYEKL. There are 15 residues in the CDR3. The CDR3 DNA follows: TGCGCCAGCAGCACATTACCGGGACAGAACTATGGCTACACCTTC. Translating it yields CASSTLPGQNYGYTF.

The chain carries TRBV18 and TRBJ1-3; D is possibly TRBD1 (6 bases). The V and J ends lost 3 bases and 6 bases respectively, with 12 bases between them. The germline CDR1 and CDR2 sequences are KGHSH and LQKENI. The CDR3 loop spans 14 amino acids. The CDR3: CASSPLTGENTIYF. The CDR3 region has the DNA TGTGCCAGCTCACCCCTGACAGGAGAAAACACCATATATTTT.

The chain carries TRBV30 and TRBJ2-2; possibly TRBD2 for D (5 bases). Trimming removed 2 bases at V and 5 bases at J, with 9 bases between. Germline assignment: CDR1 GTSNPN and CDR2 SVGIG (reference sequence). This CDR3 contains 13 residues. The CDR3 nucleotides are TGTGCCTGGAGTAAACCGGGAACCGGGGAGCTGTTTTTT. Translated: CAWSKPGTGELFF.

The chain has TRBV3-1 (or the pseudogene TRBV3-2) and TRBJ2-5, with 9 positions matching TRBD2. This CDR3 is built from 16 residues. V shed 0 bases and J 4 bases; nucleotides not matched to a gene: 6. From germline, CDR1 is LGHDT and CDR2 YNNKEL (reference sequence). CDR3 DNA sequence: TGTGCCAGCAGCCAAGATCCCGGCGGGAGGGTAGAGACCCAGTACTTC. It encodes CASSQDPGGRVETQYF.

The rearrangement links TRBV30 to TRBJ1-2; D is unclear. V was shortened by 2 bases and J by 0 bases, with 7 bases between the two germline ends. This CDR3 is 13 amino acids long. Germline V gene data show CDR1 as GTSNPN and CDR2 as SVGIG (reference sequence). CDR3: CAWSITTNYGYTF. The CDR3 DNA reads TGTGCCTGGAGTATCACTACTAACTATGGCTACACCTTC.

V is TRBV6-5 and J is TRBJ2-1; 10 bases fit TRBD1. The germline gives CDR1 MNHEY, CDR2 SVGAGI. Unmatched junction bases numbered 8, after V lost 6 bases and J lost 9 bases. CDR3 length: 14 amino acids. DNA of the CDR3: TGTGCCAGCAGCGCGGACAGGGGGTGGGGTGAGCAGTTCTTC. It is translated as CASSADRGWGEQFF.

The CDR3 DNA reads as TGTGCCAGCAGCCCCAACTTCGCCTCCTCAGGCTACACCTTC. Translating gives CASSPNFASSGYTF. V gene TRBV7-3 combines with J gene TRBJ1-2; no reliable D call. The V gene's germline CDR1 is SGHTA and CDR2 FQGTGA. The CDR3 is 14 amino acids. Deletions cut 5 bases from V and 8 bases from J, with 18 bases between.

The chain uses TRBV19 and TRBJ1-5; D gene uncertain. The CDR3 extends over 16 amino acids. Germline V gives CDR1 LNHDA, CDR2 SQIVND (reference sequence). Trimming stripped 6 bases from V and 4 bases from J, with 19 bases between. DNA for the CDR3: TGTGCCAGTAGCTTAATGTCCCGGGGATCAAATCAGCCCCAGCATTTT. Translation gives CASSLMSRGSNQPQHF.

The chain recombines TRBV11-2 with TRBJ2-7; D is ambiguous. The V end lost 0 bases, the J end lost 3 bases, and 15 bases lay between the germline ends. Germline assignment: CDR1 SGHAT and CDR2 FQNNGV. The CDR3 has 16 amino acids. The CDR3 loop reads CASSLEGSWVFYEQYF. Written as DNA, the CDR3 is TGTGCCAGCAGCTTAGAGGGCTCCTGGGTATTCTACGAGCAGTACTTC.

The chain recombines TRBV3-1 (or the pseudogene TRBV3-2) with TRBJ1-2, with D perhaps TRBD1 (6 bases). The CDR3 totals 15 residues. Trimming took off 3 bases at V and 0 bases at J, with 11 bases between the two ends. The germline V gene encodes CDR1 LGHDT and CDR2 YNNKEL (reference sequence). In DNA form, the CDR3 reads TGTGCCAGCAGCCAGTGGACAGATCCTAACTATGGCTACACCTTC. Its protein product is CASSQWTDPNYGYTF.

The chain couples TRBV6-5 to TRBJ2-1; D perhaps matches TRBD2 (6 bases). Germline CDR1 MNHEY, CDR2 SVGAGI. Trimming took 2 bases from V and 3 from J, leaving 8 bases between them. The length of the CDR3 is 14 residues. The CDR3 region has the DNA TGTGCCAGCAGTTACACGACTAGCTACAATGAGCAGTTCTTC. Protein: CASSYTTSYNEQFF.

CDR3 coding DNA: TGCACCAGCAGCCAAGAGCGGGAGGGCATCGAAGGCACAGATACGCAGTATTTT. Its translation is CTSSQEREGIEGTDTQYF. The V and J genes are TRBV1 and TRBJ2-3; whether TRBD2, the table's D call, matches the DNA was not checked. TRBV1 is termed a pseudogene. This CDR3 region has 18 residues.

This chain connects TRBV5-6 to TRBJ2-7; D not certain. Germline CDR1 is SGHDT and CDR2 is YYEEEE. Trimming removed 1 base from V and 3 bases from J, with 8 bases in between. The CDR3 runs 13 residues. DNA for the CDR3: TGTGCCAGCAGCTTGAATTCACTCTACGAGCAGTACTTC. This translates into CASSLNSLYEQYF.

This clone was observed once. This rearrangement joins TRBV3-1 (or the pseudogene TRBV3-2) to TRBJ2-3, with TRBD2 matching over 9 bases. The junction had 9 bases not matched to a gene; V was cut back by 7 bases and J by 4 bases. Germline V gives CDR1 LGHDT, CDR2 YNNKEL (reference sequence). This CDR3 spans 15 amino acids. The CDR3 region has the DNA TGTGCCAGCAAACGACTAGCGGAGATCTCAGATACGCAGTATTTT. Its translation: CASKRLAEISDTQYF.

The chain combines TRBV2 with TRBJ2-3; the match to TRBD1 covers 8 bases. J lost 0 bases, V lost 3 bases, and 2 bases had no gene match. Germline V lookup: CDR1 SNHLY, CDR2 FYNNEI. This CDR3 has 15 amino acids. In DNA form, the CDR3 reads TGTGCCAGCAGTGACAGGGGGCTAAGCACAGATACGCAGTATTTT. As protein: CASSDRGLSTDTQYF.